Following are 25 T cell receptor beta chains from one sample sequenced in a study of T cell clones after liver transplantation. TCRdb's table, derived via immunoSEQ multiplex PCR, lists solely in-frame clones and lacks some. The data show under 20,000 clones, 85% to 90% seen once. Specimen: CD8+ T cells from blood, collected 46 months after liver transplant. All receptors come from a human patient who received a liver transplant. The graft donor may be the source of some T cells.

As DNA, the CDR3 is TGTGCCAGCAGTTTATTTGGGGGCGAGCAGTACTTC. This sequence encodes CASSLFGGEQYF. V usage is TRBV28 and J usage is TRBJ2-7; either TRBD1 or TRBD2 may supply D (5 bases each). V was shortened by 1 base and J by 6 bases, with 7 bases between the two germline ends. Germline V gene sequence: CDR1 MDHEN, CDR2 SYDVKM. The CDR3 has 12 residues.

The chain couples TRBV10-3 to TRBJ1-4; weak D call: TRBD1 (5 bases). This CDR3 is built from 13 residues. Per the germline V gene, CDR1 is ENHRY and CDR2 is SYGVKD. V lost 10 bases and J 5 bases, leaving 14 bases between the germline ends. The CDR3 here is CATAGTGNEKLFF. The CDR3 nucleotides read TGTGCCACCGCCGGGACTGGGAATGAAAAACTGTTTTTT.

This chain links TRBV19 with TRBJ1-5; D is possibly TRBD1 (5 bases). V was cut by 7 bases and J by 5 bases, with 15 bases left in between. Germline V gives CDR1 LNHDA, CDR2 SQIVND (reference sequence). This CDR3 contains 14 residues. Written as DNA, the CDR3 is TGTGCCAGTACCATTTGGGACGGGGATCAGCCCCAGCATTTT. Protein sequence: CASTIWDGDQPQHF.

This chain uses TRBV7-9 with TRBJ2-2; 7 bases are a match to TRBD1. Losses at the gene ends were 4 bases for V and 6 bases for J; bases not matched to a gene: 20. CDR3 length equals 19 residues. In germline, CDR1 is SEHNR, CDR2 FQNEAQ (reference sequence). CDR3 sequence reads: CASSSTGIEGVGEAGELFF. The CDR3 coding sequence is TGTGCCAGCAGCTCGACAGGGATTGAGGGCGTGGGCGAGGCCGGGGAGCTGTTTTTT.

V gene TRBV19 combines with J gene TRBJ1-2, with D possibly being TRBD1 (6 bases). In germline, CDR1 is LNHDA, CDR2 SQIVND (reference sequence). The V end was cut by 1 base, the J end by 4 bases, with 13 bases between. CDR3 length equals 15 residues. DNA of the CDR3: TGTGCCAGTAGTATAGGAACCCGGGACATCTATGGCTACACCTTC. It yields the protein CASSIGTRDIYGYTF.

The chain's CDR3 is CASSFTGGAYEQYF. The CDR3 nucleotides are TGTGCCAGCAGCTTCACCGGGGGGGCATACGAGCAGTACTTC. The rearrangement uses TRBV27 and TRBJ2-7; the match to TRBD2 covers 8 bases. Trimming at V came to 6 bases and at J to 4 bases, leaving 8 bases not matched to a gene. Germline values: CDR1 MNHEY, CDR2 SMNVEV (reference sequence). The CDR3 spans 14 residues.

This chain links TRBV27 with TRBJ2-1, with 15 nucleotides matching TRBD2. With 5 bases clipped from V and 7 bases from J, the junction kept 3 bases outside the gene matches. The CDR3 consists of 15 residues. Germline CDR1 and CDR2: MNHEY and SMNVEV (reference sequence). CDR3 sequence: CASSHGTSGRNEQFF. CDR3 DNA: TGTGCCAGCAGTCACGGGACTAGCGGGAGGAATGAGCAGTTCTTC.

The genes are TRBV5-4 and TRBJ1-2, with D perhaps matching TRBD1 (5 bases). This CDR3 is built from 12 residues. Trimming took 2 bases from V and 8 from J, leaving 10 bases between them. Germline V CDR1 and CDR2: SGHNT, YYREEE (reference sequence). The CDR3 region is CASSLARDGYTF. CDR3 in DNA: TGTGCCAGCAGCTTAGCCAGGGACGGCTACACCTTC.

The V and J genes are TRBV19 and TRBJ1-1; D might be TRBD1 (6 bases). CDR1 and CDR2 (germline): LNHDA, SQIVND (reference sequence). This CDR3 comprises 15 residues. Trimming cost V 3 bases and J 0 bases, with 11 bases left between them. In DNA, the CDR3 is TGTGCCAGTAGTATTCGGGGACAAATGAACACTGAAGCTTTCTTT. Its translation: CASSIRGQMNTEAFF.

DNA for the CDR3: TGTGCCAGCAGCCTGGGGACAGGGGGCTCCGGGGAGCTGTTTTTT. This encodes CASSLGTGGSGELFF. The gene calls are TRBV5-6 and TRBJ2-2; 12 bases agree with TRBD1. The CDR3 consists of 15 residues. Germline CDR1 is SGHDT and CDR2 is YYEEEE. V was pared by 4 bases and J by 6 bases, with 4 bases of the junction left unmatched.

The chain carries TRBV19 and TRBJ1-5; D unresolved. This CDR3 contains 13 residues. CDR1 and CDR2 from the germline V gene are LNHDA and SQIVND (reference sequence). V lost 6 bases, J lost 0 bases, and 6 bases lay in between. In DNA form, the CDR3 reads TGTGCCAGTAGACAGTATAGCAATCAGCCCCAGCATTTT. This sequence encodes CASRQYSNQPQHF.

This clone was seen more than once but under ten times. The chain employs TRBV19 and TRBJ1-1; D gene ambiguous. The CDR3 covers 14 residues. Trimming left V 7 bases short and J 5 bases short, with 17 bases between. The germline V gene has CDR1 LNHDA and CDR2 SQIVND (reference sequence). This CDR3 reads CASMWTGLYTEAFF. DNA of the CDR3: TGTGCCAGTATGTGGACCGGTTTGTATACTGAAGCTTTCTTT.

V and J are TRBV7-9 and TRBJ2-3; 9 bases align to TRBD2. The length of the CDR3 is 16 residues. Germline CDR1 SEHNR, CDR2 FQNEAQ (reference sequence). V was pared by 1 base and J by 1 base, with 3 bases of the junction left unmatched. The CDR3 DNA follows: TGTGCCAGCAGCTTAGGAGCTAGCGGGGGCACAGATACGCAGTATTTT. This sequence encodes CASSLGASGGTDTQYF.

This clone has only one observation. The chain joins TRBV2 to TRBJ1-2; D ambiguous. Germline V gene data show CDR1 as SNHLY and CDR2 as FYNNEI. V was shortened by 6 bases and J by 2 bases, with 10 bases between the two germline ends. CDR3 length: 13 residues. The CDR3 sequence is CASRGRLNYGYTF. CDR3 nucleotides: TGTGCCAGCAGGGGTCGGCTAAACTATGGCTACACCTTC.

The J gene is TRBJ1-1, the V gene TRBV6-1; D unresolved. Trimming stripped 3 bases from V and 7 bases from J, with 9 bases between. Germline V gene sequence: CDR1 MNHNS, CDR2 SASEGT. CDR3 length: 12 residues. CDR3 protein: CASSEGRREAFF. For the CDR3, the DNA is TGTGCCAGCAGTGAGGGAAGGCGTGAAGCTTTCTTT.

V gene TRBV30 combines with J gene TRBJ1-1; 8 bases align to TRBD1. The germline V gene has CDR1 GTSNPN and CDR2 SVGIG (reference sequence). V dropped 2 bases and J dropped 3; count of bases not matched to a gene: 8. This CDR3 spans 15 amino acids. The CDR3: CAWSFGRGLDTEAFF. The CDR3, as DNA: TGTGCCTGGAGTTTCGGCAGGGGGCTGGACACTGAAGCTTTCTTT.

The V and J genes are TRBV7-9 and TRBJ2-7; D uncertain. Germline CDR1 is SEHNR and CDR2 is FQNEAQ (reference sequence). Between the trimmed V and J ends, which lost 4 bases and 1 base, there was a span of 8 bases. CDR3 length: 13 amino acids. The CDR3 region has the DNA TGTGCCAGCAGCTCGGCTTTTTCCTACGAGCAGTACTTC. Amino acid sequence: CASSSAFSYEQYF. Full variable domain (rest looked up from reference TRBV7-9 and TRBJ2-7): DTGVSQNPRHKITKRGQNVTFRCDPISEHNRLYWYRQTLGQGPEFLTYFQNEAQLEKSRLLSDRFSAERPKGSFSTLEIQRTEQGDSAMYLCASSSAFSYEQYFGPGTRLTVT.

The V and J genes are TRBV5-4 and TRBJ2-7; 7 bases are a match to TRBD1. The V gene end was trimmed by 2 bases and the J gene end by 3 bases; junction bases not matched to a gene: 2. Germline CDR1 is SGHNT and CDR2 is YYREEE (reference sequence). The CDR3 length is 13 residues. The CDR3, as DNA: TGTGCCAGCAGCTTCCGGGACAGCTACGAGCAGTACTTC. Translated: CASSFRDSYEQYF.

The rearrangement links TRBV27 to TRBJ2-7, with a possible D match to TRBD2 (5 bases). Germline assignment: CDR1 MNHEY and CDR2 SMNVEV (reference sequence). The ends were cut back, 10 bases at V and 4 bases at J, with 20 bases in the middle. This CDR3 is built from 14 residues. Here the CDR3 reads CATASGLNFYEQYF. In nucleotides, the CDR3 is TGTGCCACCGCGTCTGGACTCAACTTTTACGAGCAGTACTTC.

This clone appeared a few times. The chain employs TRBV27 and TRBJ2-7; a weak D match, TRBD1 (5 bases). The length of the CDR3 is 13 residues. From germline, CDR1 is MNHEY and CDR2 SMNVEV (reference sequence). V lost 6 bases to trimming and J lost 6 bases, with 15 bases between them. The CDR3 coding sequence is TGTGCCAGCAGCCCAGGGATTCGGCTCGAGCAGTACTTC. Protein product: CASSPGIRLEQYF.

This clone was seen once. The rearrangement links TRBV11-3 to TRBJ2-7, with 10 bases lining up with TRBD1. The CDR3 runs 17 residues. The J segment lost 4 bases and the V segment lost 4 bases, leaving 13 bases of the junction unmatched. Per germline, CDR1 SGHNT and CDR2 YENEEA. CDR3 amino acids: CASSSSGTGVPLYEQYF. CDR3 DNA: TGTGCCAGCAGCTCCTCCGGGACAGGGGTCCCCCTTTACGAGCAGTACTTC.

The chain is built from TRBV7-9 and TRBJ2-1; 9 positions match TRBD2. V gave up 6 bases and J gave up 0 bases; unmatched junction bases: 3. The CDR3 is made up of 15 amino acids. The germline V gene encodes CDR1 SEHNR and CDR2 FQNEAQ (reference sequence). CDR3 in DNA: TGTGCCAGCAGTCTTAGCGGGAGCTCCTACAATGAGCAGTTCTTC. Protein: CASSLSGSSYNEQFF.

The CDR3 loop is CASSPRTPGGNYGYTF. CDR3 bases: TGTGCCAGCAGCCCAAGGACCCCGGGTGGAAACTATGGCTACACCTTC. This rearrangement joins TRBV7-9 to TRBJ1-2; D call uncertain. V was trimmed by 5 bases and J by 2 bases, leaving 18 bases between them. This CDR3 is 16 amino acids long. Germline assignment: CDR1 SEHNR and CDR2 FQNEAQ (reference sequence).

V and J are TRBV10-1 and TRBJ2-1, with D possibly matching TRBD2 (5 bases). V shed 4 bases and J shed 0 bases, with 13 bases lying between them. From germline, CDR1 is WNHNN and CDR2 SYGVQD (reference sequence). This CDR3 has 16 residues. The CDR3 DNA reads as TGCGCCAGCAGTGGAGGGCGGAGCCTCTCCTACAATGAGCAGTTCTTC. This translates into CASSGGRSLSYNEQFF.

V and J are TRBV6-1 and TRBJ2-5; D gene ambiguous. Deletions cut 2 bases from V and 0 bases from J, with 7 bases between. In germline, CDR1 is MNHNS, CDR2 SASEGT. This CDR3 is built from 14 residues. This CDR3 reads CASSELSDQETQYF. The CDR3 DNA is TGTGCCAGCAGTGAATTAAGCGACCAAGAGACCCAGTACTTC.